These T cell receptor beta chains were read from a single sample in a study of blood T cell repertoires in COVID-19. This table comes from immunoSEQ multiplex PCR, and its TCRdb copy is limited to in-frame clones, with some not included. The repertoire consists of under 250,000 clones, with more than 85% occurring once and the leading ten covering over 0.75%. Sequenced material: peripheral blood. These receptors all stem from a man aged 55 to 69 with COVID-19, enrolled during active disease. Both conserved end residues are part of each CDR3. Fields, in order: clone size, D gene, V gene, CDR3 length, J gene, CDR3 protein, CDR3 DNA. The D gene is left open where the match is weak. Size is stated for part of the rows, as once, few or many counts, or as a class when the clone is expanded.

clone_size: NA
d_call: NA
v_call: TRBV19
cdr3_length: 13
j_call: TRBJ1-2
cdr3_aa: CASSEGTSYGYTF
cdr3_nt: TGTGCCAGTAGTGAGGGTACTTCCTATGGCTACACCTTC

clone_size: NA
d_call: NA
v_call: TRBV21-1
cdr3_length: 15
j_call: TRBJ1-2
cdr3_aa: CASSKGATEKYGYTF
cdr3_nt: TGTGCCAGCAGCAAAGGCGCGACAGAAAAGTATGGCTACACCTTC

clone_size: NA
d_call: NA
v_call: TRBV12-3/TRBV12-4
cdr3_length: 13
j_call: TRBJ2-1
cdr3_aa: CASSLVRGDEQFF
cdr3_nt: TGTGCCAGCAGTTTAGTTCGCGGGGATGAGCAGTTCTTC

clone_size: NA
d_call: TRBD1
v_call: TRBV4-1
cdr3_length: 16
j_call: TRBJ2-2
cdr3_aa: CASSQPGQGVTGELFF
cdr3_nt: TGCGCCAGCAGCCAACCAGGACAGGGCGTCACCGGGGAGCTGTTTTTT

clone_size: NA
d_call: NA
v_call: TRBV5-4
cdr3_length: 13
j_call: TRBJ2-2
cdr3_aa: CASSDTRGGELFF
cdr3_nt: TGTGCCAGCAGCGATACCCGGGGAGGGGAGCTGTTTTTT

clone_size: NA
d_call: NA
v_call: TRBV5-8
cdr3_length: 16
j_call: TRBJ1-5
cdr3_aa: CASSLLFREGGQPQHF
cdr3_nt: TGTGCCAGCAGCTTGTTGTTCAGGGAAGGCGGTCAGCCCCAGCATTTT

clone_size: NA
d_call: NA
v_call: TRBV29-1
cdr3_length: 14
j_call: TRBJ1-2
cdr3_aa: CSVEGGGTNYGYTF
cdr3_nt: TGCAGCGTTGAAGGGGGGGGAACCAACTATGGCTACACCTTC

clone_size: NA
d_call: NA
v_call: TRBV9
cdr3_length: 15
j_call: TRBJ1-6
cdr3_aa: CASSVAAGYNSPLHF
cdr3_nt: TGTGCCAGCAGCGTAGCAGCAGGGTATAATTCACCCCTCCACTTT

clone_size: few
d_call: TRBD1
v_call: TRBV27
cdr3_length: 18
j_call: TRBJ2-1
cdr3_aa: CASSLSGQGAVAHNEQFF
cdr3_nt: TGTGCCAGCAGTTTATCTGGACAGGGGGCCGTGGCACACAATGAGCAGTTCTTC

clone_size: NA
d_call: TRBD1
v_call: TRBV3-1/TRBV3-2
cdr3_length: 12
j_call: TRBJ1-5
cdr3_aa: CASSPQGDGQHF
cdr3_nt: TGTGCCAGCAGCCCTCAGGGGGACGGCCAGCATTTT

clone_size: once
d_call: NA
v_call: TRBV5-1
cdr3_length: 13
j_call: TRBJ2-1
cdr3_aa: CASSLLQYNEQFF
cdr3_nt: TGCGCCAGCAGCTTATTACAGTACAATGAGCAGTTCTTC

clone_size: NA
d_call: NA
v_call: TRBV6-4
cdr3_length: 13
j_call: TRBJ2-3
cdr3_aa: CASSDSETDTQYF
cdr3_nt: TGTGCCAGCAGTGACTCGGAGACAGATACGCAGTATTTT

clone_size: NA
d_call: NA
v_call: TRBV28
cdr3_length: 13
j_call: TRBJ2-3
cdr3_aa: CASSSTPLATQYF
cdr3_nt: TGTGCCAGCAGTTCCACTCCTTTAGCTACGCAGTATTTT

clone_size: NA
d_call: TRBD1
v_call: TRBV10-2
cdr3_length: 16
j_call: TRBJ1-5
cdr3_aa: CASKERQGGLGQPQHF
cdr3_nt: TGCGCCAGCAAGGAAAGACAGGGGGGCCTCGGGCAGCCCCAGCATTTT

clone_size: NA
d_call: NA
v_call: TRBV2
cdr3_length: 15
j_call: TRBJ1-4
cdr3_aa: CASRATEPTNEKLFF
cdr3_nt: TGTGCCAGCAGGGCCACAGAGCCAACTAATGAAAAACTGTTTTTT

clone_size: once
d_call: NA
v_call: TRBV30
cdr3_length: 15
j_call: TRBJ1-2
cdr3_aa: CAWSTIRTANYGYTF
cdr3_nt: TGTGCCTGGAGTACCATCAGGACAGCTAACTATGGCTACACCTTC

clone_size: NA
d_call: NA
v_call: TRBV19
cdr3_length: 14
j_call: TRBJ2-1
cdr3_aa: CASSIGTGRNEQFF
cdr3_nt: TGTGCCAGTAGTATAGGGACTGGACGCAATGAGCAGTTCTTC

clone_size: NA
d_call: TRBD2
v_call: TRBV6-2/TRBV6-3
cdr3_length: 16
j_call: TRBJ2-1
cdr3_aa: CASSYATSGSRYEQFF
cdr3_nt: TGTGCCAGCAGTTACGCGACTAGCGGGAGTCGCTATGAGCAGTTCTTC

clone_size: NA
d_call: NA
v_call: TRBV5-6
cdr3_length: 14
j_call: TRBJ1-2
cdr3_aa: CASSLVGSNYGYTF
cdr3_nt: TGTGCCAGCAGCTTGGTGGGCAGTAACTATGGCTACACCTTC

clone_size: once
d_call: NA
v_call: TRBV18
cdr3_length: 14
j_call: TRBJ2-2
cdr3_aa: CASSPPQDTGELFF
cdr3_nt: TGTGCCAGCTCACCTCCACAGGACACCGGGGAGCTGTTTTTT

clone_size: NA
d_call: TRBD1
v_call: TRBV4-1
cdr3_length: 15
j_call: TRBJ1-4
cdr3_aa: CASSQDQGANEKLFF
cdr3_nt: TGCGCCAGCAGCCAAGATCAGGGGGCCAATGAAAAACTGTTTTTT

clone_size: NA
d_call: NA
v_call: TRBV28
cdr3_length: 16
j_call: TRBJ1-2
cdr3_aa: CASSPPPGQSNYGYTF
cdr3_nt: TGTGCCAGCAGTCCCCCCCCGGGACAATCTAACTATGGCTACACCTTC

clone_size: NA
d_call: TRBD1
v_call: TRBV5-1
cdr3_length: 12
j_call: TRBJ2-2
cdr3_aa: CASSLGTGTLFF
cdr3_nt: TGCGCCAGCAGCTTGGGGACAGGGACGCTGTTTTTT

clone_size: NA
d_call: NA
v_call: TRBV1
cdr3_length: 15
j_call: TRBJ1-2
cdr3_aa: CTSSPPGRASPGYTF
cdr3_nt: TGCACCAGCAGCCCCCCGGGGAGAGCCTCTCCGGGCTACACCTTC

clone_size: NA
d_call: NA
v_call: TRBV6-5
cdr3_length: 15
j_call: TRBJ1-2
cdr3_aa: CASSYSISANYGYTF
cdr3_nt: TGTGCCAGCAGTTACTCGATCTCAGCTAACTATGGCTACACCTTC

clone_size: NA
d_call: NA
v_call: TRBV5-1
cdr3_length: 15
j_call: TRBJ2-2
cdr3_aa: CASSRELTNTGELFF
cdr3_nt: TGCGCCAGCAGCCGGGAACTTACGAACACCGGGGAGCTGTTTTTT

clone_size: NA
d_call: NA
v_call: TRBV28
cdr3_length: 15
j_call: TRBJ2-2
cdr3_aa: CASRKGHLNTGELFF
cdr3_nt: TGTGCCAGCAGAAAGGGACACCTGAACACCGGGGAGCTGTTTTTT

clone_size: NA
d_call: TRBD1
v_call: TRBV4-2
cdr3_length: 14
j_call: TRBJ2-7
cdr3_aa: CASSRGQGLGEQYF
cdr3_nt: TGTGCCAGCAGCCGGGGACAGGGGTTGGGTGAGCAGTACTTC

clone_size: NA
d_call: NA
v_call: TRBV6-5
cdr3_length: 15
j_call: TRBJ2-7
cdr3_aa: CASSYSRVAEYEQYF
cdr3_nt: TGTGCCAGCAGTTACTCGAGGGTAGCAGAGTACGAGCAGTACTTC

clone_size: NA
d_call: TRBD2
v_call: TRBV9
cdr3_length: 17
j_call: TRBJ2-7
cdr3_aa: CASSVGLAGVFQYEQYF
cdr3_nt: TGTGCCAGCAGCGTAGGACTAGCGGGAGTATTCCAGTACGAGCAGTACTTC

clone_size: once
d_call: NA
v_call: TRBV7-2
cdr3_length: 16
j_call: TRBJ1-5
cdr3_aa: CASSLIGGLSNQPQHF
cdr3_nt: TGTGCCAGCAGCTTGATCGGGGGGCTTAGCAATCAGCCCCAGCATTTT

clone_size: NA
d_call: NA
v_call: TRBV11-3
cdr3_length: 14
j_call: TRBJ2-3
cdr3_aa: CASSLSGSTDTQYF
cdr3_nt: TGTGCCAGCAGCTTAAGCGGGAGCACAGATACGCAGTATTTT

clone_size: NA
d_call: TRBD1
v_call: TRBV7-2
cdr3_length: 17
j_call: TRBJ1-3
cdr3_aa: CASTLRGQGAAGNTIYF
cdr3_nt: TGTGCCAGCACCCTCCGCGGACAGGGGGCGGCTGGAAACACCATATATTTT

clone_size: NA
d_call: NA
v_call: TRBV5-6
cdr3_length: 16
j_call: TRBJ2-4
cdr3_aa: CASSLENSLAKNIQYF
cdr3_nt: TGTGCCAGCAGCCTTGAGAACAGCCTAGCCAAAAACATTCAGTACTTC

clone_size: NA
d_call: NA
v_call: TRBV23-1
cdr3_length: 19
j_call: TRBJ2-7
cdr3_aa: CASSHRCSGTRVFSYEQYF
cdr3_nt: TGCGCCAGCAGTCACCGCTGCTCCGGGACACGGGTTTTCTCCTACGAGCAGTACTTC

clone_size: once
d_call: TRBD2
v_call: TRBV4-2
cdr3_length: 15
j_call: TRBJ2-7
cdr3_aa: CASSRLAGGLYEQYF
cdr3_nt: TGTGCCAGCAGTCGGCTAGCGGGAGGGCTTTACGAGCAGTACTTC

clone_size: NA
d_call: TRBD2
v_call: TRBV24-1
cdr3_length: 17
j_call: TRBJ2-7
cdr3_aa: CATPPTSGGAIRGEQYF
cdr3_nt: TGTGCCACTCCGCCCACTAGCGGGGGGGCCATCCGAGGCGAGCAGTACTTC

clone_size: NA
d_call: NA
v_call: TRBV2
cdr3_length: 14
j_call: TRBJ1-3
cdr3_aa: CASRHSGTGNTIYF
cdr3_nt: TGTGCCAGCAGGCACAGCGGAACTGGAAACACCATATATTTT

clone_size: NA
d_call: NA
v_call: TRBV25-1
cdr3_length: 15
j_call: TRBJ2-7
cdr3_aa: CASSERTVPSYEQYF
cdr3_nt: TGTGCCAGCAGTGAAAGGACAGTCCCTTCCTACGAGCAGTACTTC

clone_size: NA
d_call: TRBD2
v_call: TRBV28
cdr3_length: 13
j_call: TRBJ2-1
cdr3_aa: CASRGLAGYEQFF
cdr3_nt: TGTGCCAGCAGGGGACTAGCGGGATATGAGCAGTTCTTC

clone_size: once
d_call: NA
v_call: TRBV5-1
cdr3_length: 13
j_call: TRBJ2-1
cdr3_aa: CASSLDFNNEQFF
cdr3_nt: TGCGCCAGCAGCCTAGACTTCAACAATGAGCAGTTCTTC

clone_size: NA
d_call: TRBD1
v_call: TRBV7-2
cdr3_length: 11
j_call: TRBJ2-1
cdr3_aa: CASTRDRVKFF
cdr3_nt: TGTGCCAGCACAAGGGACAGGGTTAAGTTCTTC

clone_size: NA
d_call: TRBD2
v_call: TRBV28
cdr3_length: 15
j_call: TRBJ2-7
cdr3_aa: CASSYPSGSSDEQYF
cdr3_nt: TGTGCCAGCAGTTACCCGAGCGGGAGTAGCGACGAGCAGTACTTC

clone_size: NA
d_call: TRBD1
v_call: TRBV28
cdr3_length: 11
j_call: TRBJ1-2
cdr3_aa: CANRGLGGYTF
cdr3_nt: TGTGCGAACAGGGGGCTAGGAGGCTACACCTTC

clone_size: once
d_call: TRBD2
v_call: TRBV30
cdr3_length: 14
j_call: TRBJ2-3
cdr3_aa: CAWTLAGGRVTQYF
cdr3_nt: TGTGCCTGGACCCTAGCGGGGGGGCGTGTTACGCAGTATTTT

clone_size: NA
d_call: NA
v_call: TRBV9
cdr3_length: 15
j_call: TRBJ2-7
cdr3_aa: CASSVGGGDSSEQYF
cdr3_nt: TGTGCCAGCAGCGTAGGGGGCGGGGATTCGAGCGAGCAGTACTTC

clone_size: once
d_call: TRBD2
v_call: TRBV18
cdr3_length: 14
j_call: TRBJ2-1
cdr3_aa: CASSSGGPPNEQFF
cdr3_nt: TGTGCCAGCTCATCGGGAGGGCCTCCCAATGAGCAGTTCTTC

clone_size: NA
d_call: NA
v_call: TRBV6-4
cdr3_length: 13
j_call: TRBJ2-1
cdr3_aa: CASSVGRDNEQFF
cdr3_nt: TGTGCCAGCAGCGTGGGCAGAGACAATGAGCAGTTCTTC

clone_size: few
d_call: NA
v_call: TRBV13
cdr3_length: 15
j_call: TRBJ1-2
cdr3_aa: CASSLEGVGDYGYTF
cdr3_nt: TGTGCCAGCAGCTTAGAAGGGGTAGGGGACTATGGCTACACCTTC